What follows are 17 T cell receptor beta chains derived from one specimen sequenced in a study of blood T cell dynamics during melanoma immunotherapy. The time point: pre-treatment baseline. The assay was immunoSEQ multiplex PCR, and TCRdb's table has in-frame clones only and misses some. The sample has approximately 9,600 clones, approximately 90% seen once. Sequencing was performed on blood, taken from a patient treated with checkpoint blockade. The receptor set was obtained from a human donor with melanoma.

The chain is built from TRBV5-4 and TRBJ1-2; D is perhaps TRBD1 (6 bases). The CDR3 extends over 14 amino acids. V lost 3 bases, J lost 7 bases, and 16 bases lay in between. Germline CDR1 is SGHNT and CDR2 is YYREEE (reference sequence). The CDR3 here is CASSSIRQEVGYTF. DNA of the CDR3: TGTGCCAGCAGCTCTATACGACAGGAGGTTGGCTACACCTTC.

The chain employs TRBV7-2 and TRBJ2-6, with TRBD1 as a possible D gene (5 bases). Trimming took 3 bases from V and 0 from J, leaving 9 bases between them. Germline loops: CDR1 SGHTA, CDR2 FQGNSA. The CDR3 is 16 residues long. CDR3: CASSFDRTSGANVLTF. In DNA form, the CDR3 reads TGTGCCAGCAGCTTTGACAGAACCTCTGGGGCCAACGTCCTGACTTTC.

V usage is TRBV13 and J usage is TRBJ1-1, with 9 bases identical to TRBD1. Germline CDR1 is PRHDT and CDR2 is FYEKMQ (reference sequence). CDR3 length: 18 amino acids. The junction had 13 bases not matched to a gene; V was cut back by 4 bases and J by 1 base. This chain's CDR3 is CASSSYRGRRRGNTEAFF. The CDR3 DNA follows: TGTGCCAGCAGCTCCTACAGGGGGCGGCGGAGGGGGAACACTGAAGCTTTCTTT.

This chain joins TRBV29-1 and TRBJ2-5; 12 positions agree with TRBD2. Looked up from germline, CDR1 is SQVTM and CDR2 is ANQGSEA. V lost 7 bases and J lost 1; bases outside the gene matches: 16. CDR3 size: 18 residues. CDR3 loop: CSAPNLGLAGRAQETQYF. The CDR3 DNA reads as TGCAGCGCTCCCAATTTAGGACTAGCGGGGCGCGCCCAAGAGACCCAGTACTTC.

The chain combines TRBV5-1 with TRBJ2-5; 13 nucleotides align to TRBD2. From germline, CDR1 is SGHRS and CDR2 YFSETQ. The ends lost 4 bases at V and 1 base at J; junction bases unmatched: 4. The length of the CDR3 is 16 residues. CDR3 DNA sequence: TGCGCCAGCAGCCTCGGACTAGCGGGGGCCCAAGAGACCCAGTACTTC. Residues: CASSLGLAGAQETQYF.

The chain recombines TRBV10-3 with TRBJ2-5; maybe TRBD2 (5 bases). Germline CDR1 is ENHRY and CDR2 is SYGVKD. There are 14 residues in the CDR3. V lost 0 bases and J lost 5, with 10 bases in between. The chain's CDR3 is CAISESPGGETQYF. The CDR3 nucleotides read TGTGCCATCAGTGAGTCTCCAGGCGGGGAGACCCAGTACTTC.

This clone was found once. The chain joins TRBV4-1 to TRBJ2-3, with TRBD1 matching 7 bases. Germline CDR1 and CDR2: MGHRA and YSYEKL. This CDR3 comprises 17 residues. J was trimmed by 6 bases and V by 3 bases; bases with no gene match: 15. The DNA for the CDR3 is TGCGCCAGCAGCCATACCCTAGGGACAGCGCGAAGGGATACGCAGTATTTT. Its protein product is CASSHTLGTARRDTQYF.

This clone has a single count. The chain links TRBV5-1 to TRBJ2-1, with 16 nucleotides matching TRBD2. The CDR3 is 15 amino acids. Germline V lookup: CDR1 SGHRS, CDR2 YFSETQ. With 4 bases clipped from V and 9 bases from J, the junction kept 4 bases outside the gene matches. CDR3 loop: CASSAGTSGRGEQFF. CDR3 nucleotide sequence: TGCGCCAGCAGCGCCGGGACTAGCGGGAGGGGTGAGCAGTTCTTC.

A few counts support this clone. V is TRBV19 and J is TRBJ2-2; D gene uncertain. Germline assignment: CDR1 LNHDA and CDR2 SQIVND (reference sequence). This CDR3 is built from 14 residues. Trimming took 1 base from V and 1 from J, leaving 4 bases between them. The CDR3 coding sequence is TGTGCCAGTAGTATAGGACAGAACACCGGGGAGCTGTTTTTT. It yields the protein CASSIGQNTGELFF.

This chain joins TRBV23-1 and TRBJ2-7, with TRBD1 matching 10 bases. TRBV23-1 is filed as an ORF, its function uncertain. The CDR3 is 16 amino acids. The junction had 9 bases not matched to a gene; V was cut back by 4 bases and J by 3 bases. The CDR3 nucleotides are TGCGCCAGCAGTCCCGTCCCGACAGGGGGCAGCTACGAGCAGTACTTC. Translation: CASSPVPTGGSYEQYF.

The chain joins TRBV29-1 to TRBJ1-1; D possibly corresponds to TRBD1 (5 bases). Germline-derived CDR1 and CDR2 are SQVTM and ANQGSEA. V lost 5 bases, J lost 1 base, and 11 bases lay in between. The CDR3 consists of 13 residues. In nucleotides, the CDR3 is TGCAGCGTTCAGACAGTTCAGAACACTGAAGCTTTCTTT. This translates into CSVQTVQNTEAFF.

The chain recombines TRBV5-1 with TRBJ2-5; D unclear. CDR1 SGHRS and CDR2 YFSETQ come from the germline V gene. This CDR3 has 13 residues. V lost 1 base to trimming and J lost 2 bases, with 6 bases between them. This CDR3 is CASSLSPQETQYF. DNA for the CDR3: TGCGCCAGCAGCTTGTCTCCTCAAGAGACCCAGTACTTC. Full variable domain (missing parts from reference TRBV5-1 and TRBJ2-5): KAGVTQTPRYLIKTRGQQVTLSCSPISGHRSVSWYQQTPGQGLQFLFEYFSETQRNKGNFPGRFSGRQFSNSRSEMNVSTLELGDSALYLCASSLSPQETQYFGPGTRLLVL.

The rearrangement uses TRBV5-6 and TRBJ2-6, with TRBD1 as a possible D gene (5 bases). The CDR3 spans 15 residues. Per the germline V gene, CDR1 is SGHDT and CDR2 is YYEEEE. With 2 bases removed from V and 0 bases from J, the gap between germline ends came to 6 bases. CDR3 coding DNA: TGTGCCAGCAGCTTCAGGGTCTCTGGGGCCAACGTCCTGACTTTC. Translating it yields CASSFRVSGANVLTF.

Points on this clone: The junction departs from germline at one end; a sequencing error may be responsible. The rearrangement uses TRBV7-9 and TRBJ1-5, with TRBD1 as a possible D gene (6 bases). The CDR3 loop spans 14 amino acids. The germline V gene has CDR1 SEHNR and CDR2 FQNEAQ (reference sequence). CDR3 loop: CASSLEGGNHPQHF. The CDR3 DNA sequence: TGTGCCAGCAGCTTAGAAGGGGGGAATCATCCCCAGCATTTT. Variable domain in full (rest from reference TRBV7-9 and TRBJ1-5): DTGVSQNPRHKITKRGQNVTFRCDPISEHNRLYWYRQTLGQGPEFLTYFQNEAQLEKSRLLSDRFSAERPKGSFSTLEIQRTEQGDSAMYLCASSLEGGNHPQHFGDGTRLSIL.

This chain joins TRBV29-1 and TRBJ2-1, with 8 bases aligning to TRBD2. J was trimmed by 0 bases and V by 2 bases; bases with no gene match: 3. The CDR3 spans 15 residues. Looked up from germline, CDR1 is SQVTM and CDR2 is ANQGSEA. The CDR3: CSVESSGPSYNEQFF. In DNA, the CDR3 is TGCAGCGTTGAATCTAGCGGGCCCTCCTACAATGAGCAGTTCTTC.

This chain joins TRBV5-1 and TRBJ1-3; D not resolved. The V gene's germline CDR1 is SGHRS and CDR2 YFSETQ. V was pared by 5 bases and J by 0 bases, with 9 bases between. This CDR3 comprises 14 residues. This CDR3 is CASSLGFSGNTIYF. DNA for the CDR3: TGCGCCAGCAGTCTAGGTTTCTCTGGAAACACCATATATTTT.

The chain joins TRBV11-2 to TRBJ2-1; 14 positions match TRBD2. This CDR3 is 17 amino acids long. With V trimmed by 5 bases and J by 3 bases, 6 bases remained unmatched. In germline, CDR1 is SGHAT, CDR2 FQNNGV. DNA for the CDR3: TGTGCCAGCAGCCGGACTAGCGGGGGGCGGTTCTACAATGAGCAGTTCTTC. Amino acids: CASSRTSGGRFYNEQFF.